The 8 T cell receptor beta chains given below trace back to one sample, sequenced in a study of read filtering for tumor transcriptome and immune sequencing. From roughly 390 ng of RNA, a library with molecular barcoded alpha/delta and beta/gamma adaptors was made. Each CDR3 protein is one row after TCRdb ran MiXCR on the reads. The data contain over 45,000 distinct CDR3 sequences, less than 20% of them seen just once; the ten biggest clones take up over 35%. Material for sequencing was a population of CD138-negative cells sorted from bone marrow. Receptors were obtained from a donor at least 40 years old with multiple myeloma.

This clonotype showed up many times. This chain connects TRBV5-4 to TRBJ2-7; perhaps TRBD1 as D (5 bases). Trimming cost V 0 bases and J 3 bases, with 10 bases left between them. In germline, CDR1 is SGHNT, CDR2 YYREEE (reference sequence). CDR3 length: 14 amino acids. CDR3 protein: CASSLGGAGYEQYF. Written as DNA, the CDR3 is TGTGCCAGCAGCTTGGGGGGCGCCGGCTACGAGCAGTACTTC.

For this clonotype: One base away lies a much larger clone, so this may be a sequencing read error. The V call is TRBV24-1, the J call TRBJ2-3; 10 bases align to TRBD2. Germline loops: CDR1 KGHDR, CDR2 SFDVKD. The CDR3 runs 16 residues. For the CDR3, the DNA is TGTGCCGCCAGTGAGCCACTAGCGGGGAACACAGATACGCAGTATTTT. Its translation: CAASEPLAGNTDTQYF.

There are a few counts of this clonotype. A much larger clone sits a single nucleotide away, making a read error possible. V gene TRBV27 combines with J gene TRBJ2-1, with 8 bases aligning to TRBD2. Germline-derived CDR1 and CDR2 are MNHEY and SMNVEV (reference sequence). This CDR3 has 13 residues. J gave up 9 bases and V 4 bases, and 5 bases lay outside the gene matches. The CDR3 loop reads CASSSNGGGEQFF. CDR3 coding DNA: TGTGCCAGCAGTTCTAACGGGGGGGGTGAGCAGTTCTTC.

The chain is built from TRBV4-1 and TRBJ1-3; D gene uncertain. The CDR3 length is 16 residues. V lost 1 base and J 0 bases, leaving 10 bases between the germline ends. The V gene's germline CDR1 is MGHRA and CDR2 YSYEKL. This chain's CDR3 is CASSQVVSYSGNTIYF. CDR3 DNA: TGCGCCAGCAGCCAAGTTGTGAGTTACTCTGGAAACACCATATATTTT.

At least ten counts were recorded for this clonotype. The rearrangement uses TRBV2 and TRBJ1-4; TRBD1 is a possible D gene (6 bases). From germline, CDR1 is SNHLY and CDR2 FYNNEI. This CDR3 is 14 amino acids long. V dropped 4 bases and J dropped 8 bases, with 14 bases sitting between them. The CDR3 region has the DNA TGTGCCAGCAGTGCCCCAGGGGAGGACGAAAAACTGTTTTTT. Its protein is CASSAPGEDEKLFF.

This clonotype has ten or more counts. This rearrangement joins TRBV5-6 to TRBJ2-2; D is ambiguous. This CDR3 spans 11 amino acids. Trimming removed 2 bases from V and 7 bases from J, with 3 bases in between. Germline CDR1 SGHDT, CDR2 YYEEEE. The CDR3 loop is CASSFVGELFF. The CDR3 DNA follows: TGTGCCAGCAGCTTTGTCGGGGAGCTGTTTTTT.

CDR3 loop: CAWSIGASDNQPQHF. In nucleotides, the CDR3 is TGTGCCTGGAGTATAGGGGCCAGTGACAATCAGCCCCAGCATTTT. The chain uses TRBV30 and TRBJ1-5; D may be TRBD1 (5 bases). Germline V gene sequence: CDR1 GTSNPN, CDR2 SVGIG (reference sequence). The CDR3 totals 15 residues. Deletions cut 2 bases from V and 3 bases from J, with 14 bases between.

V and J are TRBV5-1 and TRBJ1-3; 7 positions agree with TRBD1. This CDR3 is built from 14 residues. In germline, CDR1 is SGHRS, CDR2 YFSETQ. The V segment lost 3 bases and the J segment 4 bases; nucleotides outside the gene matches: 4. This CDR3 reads CASSWTGGGNTIYF. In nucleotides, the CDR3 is TGCGCCAGCAGCTGGACAGGCGGCGGAAACACCATATATTTT.